This entry lists 4 T cell receptor beta chains sequenced from one sample in a study of cytomegalovirus exposure and HLA in healthy donors. Here immunoSEQ multiplex PCR was the method, and the copy in TCRdb shows in-frame clones only, minus some. The repertoire holds around 220,000 clones, roughly 88% seen once, with more than 12% in the top ten. Material for sequencing was PBMCs. The receptor source for this set is a woman under 40 in good health and CMV-seropositive.

This chain joins TRBV4-3 and TRBJ1-1; D not resolved. Trimming pared 1 base from V and 7 bases from J, leaving 10 bases between. This CDR3 contains 13 residues. Germline V gene lookup returns CDR1 LGHNA and CDR2 YSLEER. CDR3 protein: CASSQGSGDEAFF. The CDR3 DNA reads TGCGCCAGCAGCCAAGGGTCAGGAGATGAAGCTTTCTTT.

Regarding this clone: Other DNA sequences in the sample encode the same CDR3. The CDR3 DNA sequence: TGTGCCAGCTCCCCTGGGACGGATACCTACGAGCAGTACTTC. Protein sequence: CASSPGTDTYEQYF. The V gene is TRBV18, the J gene TRBJ2-7, with D possibly called TRBD1 or TRBD2 (5 bases each). The germline CDR1 and CDR2 sequences are KGHSH and LQKENI. V was trimmed by 6 bases and J by 2 bases, leaving 14 bases between them. The CDR3 runs to 14 residues.

The V gene is TRBV7-8, the J gene TRBJ2-7; D gene uncertain. With 1 base removed from V and 1 base from J, the gap between germline ends came to 14 bases. Germline V CDR1 and CDR2: SGHVS, FQNEAQ. This CDR3 contains 16 residues. CDR3 DNA: TGTGCCAGCAGCTTAGGCGTACTAACCAAATCCTACGAGCAGTACTTC. Translating it yields CASSLGVLTKSYEQYF.

The gene calls are TRBV6-5 and TRBJ2-7; D is unresolved. The germline CDR1 and CDR2 sequences are MNHEY and SVGAGI. The CDR3 is 11 residues long. Trimming took 6 bases from V and 5 from J, leaving 8 bases between them. The DNA of the CDR3 is TGTGCCAGCAGCTCCAAAGACGAGCAGTACTTC. It specifies CASSSKDEQYF.